This paragraph reports one T cell receptor (beta chain). This entry is derived from a study of beta chain features in type 1 diabetes. TCRB transcripts that were expressed got sequenced, as all of the isolated RNA had been reverse transcribed. The assay was immunoSEQ multiplex PCR, and TCRdb's table has in-frame clones only and misses some. The data hold hundreds of thousands of clones, with about 30% observed a single time. Trimming stripped 4 bases from V and 3 bases from J, with 18 bases between. The CDR3 is made up of 17 amino acids. Per the germline V gene, CDR1 is LGHNA and CDR2 is YNFKEQ. The sample comprised naive CD4+ T cells from blood. This clonotype was sampled from a man younger than 30 in good health. The V and J genes are TRBV4-2 and TRBJ2-2; D is possibly TRBD1 (6 bases). CDR3 nucleotide sequence: TGTGCCAGCAGCCGAACAGGGACGGACTTAGACACCGGGGAGCTGTTTTTT. Translating it yields CASSRTGTDLDTGELFF.